Listed here is a single T cell receptor (beta chain). Its target is unknown. The repertoire was sequenced with immunoSEQ multiplex PCR; TCRdb's copy has only in-frame clones and lacks some. The sample records some 110,000 clones, about 90% being singletons. The CDR3 has 16 amino acids. Whether given at about 4 or about 12 weeks, second doses were pooled. This entry belongs to a study of T cell responses to AZD1222 COVID-19 vaccine. The study's findings and limits: Spike-specific TCR breadth rose after two AZD1222 doses, and depth rose as well. Baseline serology detected seropositivity in only six AZD1222 recipients. Spike was spanned by vaccine-associated CD4 TCRs, with dominance at 160-218 and 743-854.

The V gene is TRBV21-1, the J gene TRBJ2-3; the D segment call TRBD2 is taken from the table without a DNA check. TRBV21-1 is a pseudogene locus. The sample in question was peripheral blood, obtained 28 days after the second AZD1222 dose. This clonotype was obtained from an adult who received the AZD1222 COVID-19 vaccine. DNA of the CDR3: TGTGCCAGCAGCCTATTCTTGGAGGGTTACACAGATACGCAGTATTTT. Its translation: CASSLFLEGYTDTQYF.